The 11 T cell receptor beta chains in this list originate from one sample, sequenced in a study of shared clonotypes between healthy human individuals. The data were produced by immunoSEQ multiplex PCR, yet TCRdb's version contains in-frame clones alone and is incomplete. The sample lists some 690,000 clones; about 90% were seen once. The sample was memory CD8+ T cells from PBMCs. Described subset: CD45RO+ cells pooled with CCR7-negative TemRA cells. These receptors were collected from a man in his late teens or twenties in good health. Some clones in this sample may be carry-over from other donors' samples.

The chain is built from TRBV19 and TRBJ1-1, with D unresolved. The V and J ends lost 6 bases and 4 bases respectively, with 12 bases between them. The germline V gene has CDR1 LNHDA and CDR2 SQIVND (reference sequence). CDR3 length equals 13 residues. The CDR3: CASRAVPATEAFF. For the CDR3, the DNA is TGTGCCAGTAGAGCAGTCCCCGCCACTGAAGCTTTCTTT.

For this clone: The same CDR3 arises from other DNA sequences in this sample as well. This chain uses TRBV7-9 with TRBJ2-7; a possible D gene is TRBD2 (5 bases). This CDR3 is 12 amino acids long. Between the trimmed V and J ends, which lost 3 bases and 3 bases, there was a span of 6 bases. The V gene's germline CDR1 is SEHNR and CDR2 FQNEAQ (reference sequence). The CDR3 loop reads CASSLGSYEQYF. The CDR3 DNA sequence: TGTGCCAGCAGCTTGGGGAGCTACGAGCAGTACTTC.

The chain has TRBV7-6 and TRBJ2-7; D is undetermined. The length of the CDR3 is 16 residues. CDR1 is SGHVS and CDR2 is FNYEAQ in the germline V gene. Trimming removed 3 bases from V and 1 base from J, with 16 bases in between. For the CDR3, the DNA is TGTGCCAGCAGCTTCGCCCCCGGCCCGCCTTCCTACGAGCAGTACTTC. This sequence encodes CASSFAPGPPSYEQYF.

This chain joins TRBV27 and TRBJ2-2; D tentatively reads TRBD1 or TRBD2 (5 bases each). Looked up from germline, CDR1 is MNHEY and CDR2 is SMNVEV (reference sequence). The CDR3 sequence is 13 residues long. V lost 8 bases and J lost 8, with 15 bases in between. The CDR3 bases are TGTGCCAGCGGGCCAAGGGACGGAGGGGAGCTGTTTTTT. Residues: CASGPRDGGELFF.

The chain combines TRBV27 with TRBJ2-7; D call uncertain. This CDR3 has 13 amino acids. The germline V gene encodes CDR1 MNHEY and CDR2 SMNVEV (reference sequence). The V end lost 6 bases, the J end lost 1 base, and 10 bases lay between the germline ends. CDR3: CASRTAPSYEQYF. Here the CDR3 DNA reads TGTGCCAGCAGAACAGCTCCATCCTACGAGCAGTACTTC.

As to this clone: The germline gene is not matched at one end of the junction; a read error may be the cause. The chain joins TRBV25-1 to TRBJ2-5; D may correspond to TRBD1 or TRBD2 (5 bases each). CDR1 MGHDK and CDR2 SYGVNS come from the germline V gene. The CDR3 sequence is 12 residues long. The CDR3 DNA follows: TGTGCCAGCAATGAATGGGGGGAGACCCAGTACTTC. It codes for CASNEWGETQYF.

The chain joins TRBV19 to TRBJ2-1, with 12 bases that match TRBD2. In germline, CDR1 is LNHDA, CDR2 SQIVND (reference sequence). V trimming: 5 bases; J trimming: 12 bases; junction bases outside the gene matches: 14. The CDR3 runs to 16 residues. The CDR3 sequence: CASSDTLAGGRGGQFF. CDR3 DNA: TGTGCCAGTAGTGATACACTAGCGGGAGGAAGAGGAGGGCAGTTCTTC.

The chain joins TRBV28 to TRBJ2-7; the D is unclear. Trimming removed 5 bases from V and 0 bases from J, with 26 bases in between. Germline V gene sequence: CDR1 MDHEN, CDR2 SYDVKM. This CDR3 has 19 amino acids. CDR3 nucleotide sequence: TGTGCCAGCAGTCCCCAAGGAGTTGGCCACCCATCCAGCTCCTACGAGCAGTACTTC. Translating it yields CASSPQGVGHPSSSYEQYF. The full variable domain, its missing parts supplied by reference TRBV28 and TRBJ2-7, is DVKVTQSSRYLVKRTGEKVFLECVQDMDHENMFWYRQDPGLGLRLIYFSYDVKMKEKGDIPEGYSVSREKKERFSLILESASTNQTSMYLCASSPQGVGHPSSSYEQYFGPGTRLTVT.

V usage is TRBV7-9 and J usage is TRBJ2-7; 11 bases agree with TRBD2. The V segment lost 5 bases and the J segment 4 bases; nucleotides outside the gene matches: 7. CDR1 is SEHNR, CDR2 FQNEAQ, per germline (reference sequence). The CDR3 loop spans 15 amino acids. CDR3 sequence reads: CASSQLAGVLYEQYF. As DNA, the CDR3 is TGTGCCAGCAGCCAACTAGCGGGAGTTCTGTACGAGCAGTACTTC.

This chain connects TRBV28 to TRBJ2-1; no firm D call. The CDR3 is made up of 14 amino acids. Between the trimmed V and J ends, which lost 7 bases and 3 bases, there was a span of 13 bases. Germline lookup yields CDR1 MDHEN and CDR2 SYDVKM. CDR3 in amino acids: CASTLSSIYNEQFF. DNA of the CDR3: TGTGCCAGCACTCTTAGCAGCATCTACAATGAGCAGTTCTTC.

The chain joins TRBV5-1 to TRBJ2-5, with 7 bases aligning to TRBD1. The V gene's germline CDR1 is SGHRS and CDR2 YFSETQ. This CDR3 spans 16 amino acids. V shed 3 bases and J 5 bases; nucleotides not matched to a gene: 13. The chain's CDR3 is CASSSLTGAGHETQYF. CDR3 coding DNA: TGCGCCAGCAGCTCCCTTACAGGGGCGGGTCATGAGACCCAGTACTTC.